The 10 T cell receptor beta chains listed next were all sequenced from one sample in a study of T-cell memory formation after mild COVID-19. TCRdb fed the 5' RACE reads into MiXCR, producing one record per CDR3 protein. The repertoire includes hundreds of thousands of distinct CDR3 sequences, approximately 18% of them detected once, and around an eighth sits in the top ten. Sequencing was performed on PBMCs or a T cell subset sorted from them (not recorded which). Receptors were obtained from an adult woman who had mild COVID-19 (a few samples of this study predate the infection). Cell type and time point are not known.

The chain recombines TRBV7-6 with TRBJ1-1; no clear D. There are 14 residues in the CDR3. CDR1 and CDR2 (germline): SGHVS, FNYEAQ. The V end lost 2 bases, the J end lost 0 bases, and 7 bases lay between the germline ends. The CDR3 here is CASSLMTLNTEAFF. The DNA of the CDR3 is TGTGCCAGCAGCTTAATGACCCTGAACACTGAAGCTTTCTTT. Full variable domain (rest looked up from reference TRBV7-6 and TRBJ1-1): GAGVSQSPRYKVTKRGQDVALRCDPISGHVSLYWYRQALGQGPEFLTYFNYEAQQDKSGLPNDRFSAERPEGSISTLTIQRTEQRDSAMYRCASSLMTLNTEAFFGQGTRLTVV.

The chain is built from TRBV6-1 and TRBJ2-3; maybe TRBD2 (6 bases). The CDR3 runs to 14 residues. V lost 3 bases to trimming and J lost 2 bases, with 9 bases between them. The germline CDR1 and CDR2 sequences are MNHNS and SASEGT. The CDR3 DNA is TGTGCCAGCAGTGATCGGGGGACCACAGATACGCAGTATTTT. It translates to CASSDRGTTDTQYF.

This clonotype was seen a handful of times. The rearrangement links TRBV7-6 to TRBJ2-6, with 7 bases that match TRBD1. The CDR3 is 17 amino acids. Germline loops: CDR1 SGHVS, CDR2 FNYEAQ. With 0 bases clipped from V and 0 bases from J, the junction kept 2 bases outside the gene matches. The CDR3, as DNA: TGTGCCAGCAGCTTAGCGGACAGGAGCTCTGGGGCCAACGTCCTGACTTTC. It specifies CASSLADRSSGANVLTF.

This clonotype was counted a few times. The V and J genes are TRBV5-1 and TRBJ1-2; D is undetermined. The V gene's germline CDR1 is SGHRS and CDR2 YFSETQ. The germline V and J ends were trimmed by 4 bases and 2 bases, with 12 bases remaining between them. The CDR3 is made up of 14 amino acids. The CDR3 here is CASSPAGWNYGYTF. The CDR3 DNA follows: TGCGCCAGCAGCCCCGCCGGGTGGAACTATGGCTACACCTTC. Using reference TRBV5-1 and TRBJ1-2 for the parts outside the CDR3, the full variable domain is KAGVTQTPRYLIKTRGQQVTLSCSPISGHRSVSWYQQTPGQGLQFLFEYFSETQRNKGNFPGRFSGRQFSNSRSEMNVSTLELGDSALYLCASSPAGWNYGYTFGSGTRLTVV.

The chain is built from TRBV23-1 and TRBJ2-3; D is ambiguous. TRBV23-1 qualifies as an ORF whose function is uncertain. V was shortened by 8 bases and J by 0 bases, with 15 bases between the two germline ends. This CDR3 has 15 residues. The CDR3 region has the DNA TGCGCCAGCCCGTCTTCCCTTACTAGCACAGATACGCAGTATTTT. The encoded protein is CASPSSLTSTDTQYF.

The CDR3 loop reads CASSSAGSRTGFF. The CDR3 DNA sequence: TGTGCCAGCAGCTCCGCGGGGTCTCGCACGGGGTTCTTC. This rearrangement joins TRBV7-9 to TRBJ2-1; D may be TRBD2 (6 bases). V was cut by 4 bases and J by 15 bases, with 19 bases left in between. This CDR3 comprises 13 residues. In germline, CDR1 is SEHNR, CDR2 FQNEAQ (reference sequence).

This chain uses TRBV5-1 with TRBJ1-2, with 9 bases identical to TRBD1. This CDR3 contains 14 residues. Germline trimming cut 4 bases from V and 4 bases from J; bases unmatched to any gene: 5. Germline V CDR1 and CDR2: SGHRS, YFSETQ. The CDR3 DNA follows: TGCGCCAGCAGCAGTACGACAGGGGGCTATGGCTACACCTTC. This gives the protein CASSSTTGGYGYTF.

The chain recombines TRBV20-1 with TRBJ2-1, with TRBD2 matching over 13 bases. The CDR3 has 15 amino acids. The V gene end was trimmed by 3 bases and the J gene end by 9 bases; junction bases not matched to a gene: 8. Germline CDR1 reads DFQATT; CDR2 reads SNEGSKA (reference sequence). The DNA for the CDR3 is TGCAGTGCTAGGACAACTAGCGGGGGGGCAGGTGAGCAGTTCTTC. It codes for CSARTTSGGAGEQFF.

V is TRBV20-1 and J is TRBJ1-2; 9 nucleotides line up with TRBD1. V was clipped by 3 bases and J by 4 bases; unmatched bases: 9. Looked up from germline, CDR1 is DFQATT and CDR2 is SNEGSKA (reference sequence). The CDR3 runs to 15 residues. The CDR3 DNA follows: TGCAGTGCTAGGGGGGACAGGGAGTTAGTCTATGGCTACACCTTC. Protein product: CSARGDRELVYGYTF.

The genes are TRBV9 and TRBJ2-3, with D possibly being TRBD2 (5 bases). Trimming took off 4 bases at V and 4 bases at J, with 19 bases between the two ends. The CDR3 is 16 amino acids. Per the germline V gene, CDR1 is SGDLS and CDR2 is YYNGEE. The CDR3 DNA follows: TGTGCCAGCAGCTCCTCGGACTCCCCGCCCGCAGATACGCAGTATTTT. Its protein product is CASSSSDSPPADTQYF.